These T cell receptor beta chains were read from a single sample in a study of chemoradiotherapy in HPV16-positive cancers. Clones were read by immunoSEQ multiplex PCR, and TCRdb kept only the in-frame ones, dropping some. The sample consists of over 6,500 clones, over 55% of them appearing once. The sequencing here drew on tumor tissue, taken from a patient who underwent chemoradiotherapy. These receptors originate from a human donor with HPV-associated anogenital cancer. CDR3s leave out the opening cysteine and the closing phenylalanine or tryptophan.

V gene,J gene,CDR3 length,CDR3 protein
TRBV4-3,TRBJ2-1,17,ASSPGLAGGGISYNEQF
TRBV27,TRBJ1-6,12,ASSRDRENSPLH
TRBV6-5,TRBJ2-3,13,ASSYSGQGLDTQY
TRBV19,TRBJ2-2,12,ASSWQGNTGELF
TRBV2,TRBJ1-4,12,ASSDHRTNEKLF
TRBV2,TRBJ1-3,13,ASSLQDFSGNTIY
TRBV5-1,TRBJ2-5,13,ASSRQGAIEETQY
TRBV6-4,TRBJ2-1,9,ASRLPNEQF
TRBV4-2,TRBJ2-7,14,ASSQIQTSSSYEQY
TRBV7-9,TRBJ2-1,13,ASSPQSRSYNEQF
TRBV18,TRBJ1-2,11,ASSRTEDYGYT
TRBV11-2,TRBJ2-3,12,ASSLVGVTDTQY
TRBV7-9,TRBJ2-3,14,ASSLGGGGGTDTQY
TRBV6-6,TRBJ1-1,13,ASSSEAGRTTEAF
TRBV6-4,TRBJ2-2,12,ASSPAGGTGELF
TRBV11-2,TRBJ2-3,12,ATKERQHTDTQY
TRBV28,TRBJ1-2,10,ASSFSGKSYT
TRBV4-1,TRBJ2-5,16,ASSQDTGLAGGQETQY
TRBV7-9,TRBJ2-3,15,ASSLAPTGVSTDTQY
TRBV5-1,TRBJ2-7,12,ASSGGGNEDEQY
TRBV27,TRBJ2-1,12,ASSFGGPHNEQF
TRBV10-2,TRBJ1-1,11,ASSDGLNTEAF
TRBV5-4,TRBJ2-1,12,ASSPVSGAGEQF
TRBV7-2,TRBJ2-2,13,ASSLVRSMAGELF
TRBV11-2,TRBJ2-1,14,ASSFFTGTLYNEQF
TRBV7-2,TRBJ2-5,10,ASSLFGKTQY
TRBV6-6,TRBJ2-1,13,ASSYGRPAYNEQF
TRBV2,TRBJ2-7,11,ASSSGDSYEQY
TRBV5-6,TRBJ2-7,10,ASSLSPYEQY
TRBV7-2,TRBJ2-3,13,ASSSRAEVTDTQY
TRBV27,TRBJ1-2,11,ASSHYIHYGYT
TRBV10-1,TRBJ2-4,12,ASSLGDSKNIQY
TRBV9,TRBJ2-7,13,ASSVEQGAGGEQY
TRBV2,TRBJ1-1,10,ASSINRVEAF
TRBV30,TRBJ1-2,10,AWAPQGQGYT
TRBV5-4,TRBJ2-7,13,ASSIAGGTSYEQY
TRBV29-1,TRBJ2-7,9,SADRAGEQY
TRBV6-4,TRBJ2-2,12,ASSEAGDTGELF
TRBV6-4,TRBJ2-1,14,ASSDSPGGGYNEQF
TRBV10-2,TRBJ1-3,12,ASSGMFSGNTIY
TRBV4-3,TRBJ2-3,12,ASSQISSTDTQY
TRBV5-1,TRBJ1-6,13,ASSLGDRENSPLH
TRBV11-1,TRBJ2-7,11,ASTVGSMGEQY
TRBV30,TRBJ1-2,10,AWRASNYGYT